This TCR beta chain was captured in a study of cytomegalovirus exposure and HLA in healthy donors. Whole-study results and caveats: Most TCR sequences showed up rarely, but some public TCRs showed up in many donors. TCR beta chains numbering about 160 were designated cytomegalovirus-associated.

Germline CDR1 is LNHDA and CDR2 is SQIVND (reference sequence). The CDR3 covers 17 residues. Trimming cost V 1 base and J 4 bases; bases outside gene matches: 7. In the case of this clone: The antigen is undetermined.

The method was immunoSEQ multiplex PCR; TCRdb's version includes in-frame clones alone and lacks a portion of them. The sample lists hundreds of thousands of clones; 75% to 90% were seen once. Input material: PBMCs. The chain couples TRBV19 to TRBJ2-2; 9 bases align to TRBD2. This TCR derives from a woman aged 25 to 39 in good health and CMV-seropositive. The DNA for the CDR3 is TGTGCCAGTAGTATAGGAGTCGGTAGCGGGGGCACCGGGGAGCTGTTTTTT. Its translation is CASSIGVGSGGTGELFF.